The 11 T cell receptor beta chains listed next were all sequenced from one sample in a study of CD8 T cells in ankylosing spondylitis. TCRdb fed the 5' RACE reads into MiXCR, producing one record per CDR3 protein. This table holds approximately 350,000 distinct CDR3 sequences, about 15% found once. Sequencing used blood, either unsorted or a sorted T cell fraction (not recorded which). The receptors were gathered from a male donor with ankylosing spondylitis or in good health (not recorded which).

This clonotype was recorded only once. The J gene is TRBJ2-1, the V gene TRBV20-1; D might be TRBD1 (7 bases). The germline gives CDR1 DFQATT, CDR2 SNEGSKA (reference sequence). The germline V and J ends were trimmed by 2 bases and 4 bases, with 15 bases remaining between them. The CDR3 runs 15 residues. As DNA, the CDR3 is TGCAGTGCTAGACTAGCGCAGGGGGTATACAATGAGCAGTTCTTC. It encodes CSARLAQGVYNEQFF.

This clonotype was seen more than once but under ten times. The rearrangement uses TRBV12-3 or TRBV12-4 and TRBJ2-3; 7 nucleotides match TRBD2. Germline trimming cut 5 bases from V and 2 bases from J; bases unmatched to any gene: 10. The CDR3 extends over 16 amino acids. For the CDR3, the DNA is TGTGCCAGCAGTAGCGGGACCCAGAACCCCACAGATACGCAGTATTTT. It codes for CASSSGTQNPTDTQYF.

This clonotype was recorded a few times. The chain carries TRBV3-1 and TRBJ2-5; the D gene could be TRBD1 or TRBD2 (5 bases each). V was trimmed by 4 bases and J by 4 bases, leaving 13 bases between them. Germline CDR1 and CDR2: LGHDT and YNNKEL (reference sequence). The CDR3 spans 14 residues. The CDR3 sequence: CASSRRGTVETQYF. In DNA form, the CDR3 reads TGTGCCAGCAGCCGAAGAGGGACGGTAGAGACCCAGTACTTC.

In this sample, this clonotype turned up a few times. The CDR3 nucleotides are TGTGCCAGCAGTTACTCGAGGGGGGATGAGCAGTTCTTC. Translated: CASSYSRGDEQFF. This chain uses TRBV6-5 with TRBJ2-1, with D perhaps matching TRBD1 or TRBD2 (6 bases each). Germline V gene lookup returns CDR1 MNHEY and CDR2 SVGAGI. The CDR3 has 13 residues. V shed 0 bases and J shed 8 bases, with 8 bases lying between them.

This clonotype was counted a few times. V usage is TRBV3-1 and J usage is TRBJ1-1; no clear D gene. Germline V gene sequence: CDR1 LGHDT, CDR2 YNNKEL (reference sequence). This CDR3 is built from 14 residues. V was trimmed by 1 base and J by 3 bases, leaving 9 bases between them. CDR3 loop: CASSQGWRDTEAFF. CDR3 coding DNA: TGTGCCAGCAGCCAAGGGTGGAGGGACACTGAAGCTTTCTTT.

J is TRBJ2-1 and V is TRBV2; 7 nucleotides line up with TRBD2. Germline CDR1 SNHLY, CDR2 FYNNEI. The CDR3 is made up of 17 amino acids. Unmatched junction bases numbered 13, after V lost 3 bases and J lost 5 bases. For the CDR3, the DNA is TGTGCCAGCAGTGACCTCCTCTATAGCGGGTCCCACAATGAGCAGTTCTTC. Translation: CASSDLLYSGSHNEQFF.

The genes are TRBV7-9 and TRBJ2-1, with 7 bases aligning to TRBD2. The CDR3 extends over 15 amino acids. Germline trimming cut 5 bases from V and 2 bases from J; bases unmatched to any gene: 6. Germline-derived CDR1 and CDR2 are SEHNR and FQNEAQ (reference sequence). The CDR3 DNA sequence: TGTGCCAGCAGCCCCCCTCGGGGGGCCTACAATGAGCAGTTCTTC. This encodes CASSPPRGAYNEQFF.

The V call is TRBV5-1, the J call TRBJ2-1; D possibly corresponds to TRBD1 (9 bases). V gave up 2 bases and J gave up 15 bases, with 24 bases separating them. This CDR3 region has 15 residues. Germline V gene lookup returns CDR1 SGHRS and CDR2 YFSETQ. The CDR3 protein is CASSLQGALGLGGFF. DNA of the CDR3: TGCGCCAGCAGCTTACAGGGGGCCCTGGGACTAGGAGGGTTCTTC.

This clonotype was observed a few times. The chain carries TRBV9 and TRBJ2-5, with D perhaps given as TRBD1 or TRBD2 (6 bases each). This CDR3 has 14 residues. Germline V gene lookup returns CDR1 SGDLS and CDR2 YYNGEE. Trimming removed 5 bases at V and 4 bases at J, with 15 bases between. The CDR3 is CASSGGIRGETQYF. CDR3 DNA sequence: TGTGCCAGCAGTGGGGGGATCAGGGGAGAGACCCAGTACTTC.

This clonotype was seen repeatedly, ten times or more. This chain links TRBV5-1 with TRBJ2-1; D unresolved. Trimming took 0 bases from V and 8 from J, leaving 9 bases between them. CDR1 is SGHRS, CDR2 YFSETQ, per germline. The length of the CDR3 is 13 residues. The CDR3 protein is CASSLGSVDEQFF. CDR3 sequence (DNA): TGCGCCAGCAGCTTGGGGTCTGTGGATGAGCAGTTCTTC. Together with reference TRBV5-1 and TRBJ2-1, the CDR3 gives the full variable domain: KAGVTQTPRYLIKTRGQQVTLSCSPISGHRSVSWYQQTPGQGLQFLFEYFSETQRNKGNFPGRFSGRQFSNSRSEMNVSTLELGDSALYLCASSLGSVDEQFFGPGTRLTVL.

The chain joins TRBV9 to TRBJ2-3; 11 bases match TRBD2. With 3 bases clipped from V and 0 bases from J, the junction kept 9 bases outside the gene matches. The germline V gene has CDR1 SGDLS and CDR2 YYNGEE. CDR3 length: 18 amino acids. The CDR3 nucleotides read TGTGCCAGCAGCGCACAGATCCGGACTAGCGGGAGCACAGATACGCAGTATTTT. As protein: CASSAQIRTSGSTDTQYF.